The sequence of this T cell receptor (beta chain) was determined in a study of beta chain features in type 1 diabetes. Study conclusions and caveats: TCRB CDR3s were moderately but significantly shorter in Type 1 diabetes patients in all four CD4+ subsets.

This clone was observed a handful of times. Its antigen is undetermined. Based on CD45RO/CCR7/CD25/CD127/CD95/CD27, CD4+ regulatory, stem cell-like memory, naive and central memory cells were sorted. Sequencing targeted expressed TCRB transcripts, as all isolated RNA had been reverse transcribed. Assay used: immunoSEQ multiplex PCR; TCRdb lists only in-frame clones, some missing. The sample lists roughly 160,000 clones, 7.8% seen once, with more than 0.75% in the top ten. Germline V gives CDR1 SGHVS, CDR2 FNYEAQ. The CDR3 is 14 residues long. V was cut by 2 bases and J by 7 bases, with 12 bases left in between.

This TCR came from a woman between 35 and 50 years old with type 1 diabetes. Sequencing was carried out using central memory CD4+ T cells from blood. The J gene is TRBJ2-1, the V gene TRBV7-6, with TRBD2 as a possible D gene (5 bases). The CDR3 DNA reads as TGTGCCAGCAGCTTACAGACTGTAGCGAATGAGCAGTTCTTC. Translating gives CASSLQTVANEQFF.